These 30 T cell receptor beta chains were sequenced from one sample in a study of cytomegalovirus exposure and HLA in healthy donors. Assay used: immunoSEQ multiplex PCR; TCRdb lists only in-frame clones, some missing. The table records some 340,000 clones, around 87% of them present only once. The sequencing sample was made of PBMCs. The receptors were gathered from a woman younger than 45 in good health and CMV-seropositive.

The chain is built from TRBV6-6 and TRBJ2-5; 8 positions match TRBD2. The V gene's germline CDR1 is MNHNY and CDR2 SVGAGI (reference sequence). V was clipped by 8 bases and J by 1 base; unmatched bases: 6. This CDR3 region has 14 residues. The CDR3 loop reads CASAGLAGQETQYF. As DNA, the CDR3 is TGTGCCAGCGCTGGGCTAGCGGGCCAAGAGACCCAGTACTTC.

The rearrangement joins TRBV19 to TRBJ2-7; a possible D gene is TRBD2 (5 bases). Between the trimmed V and J ends, which lost 0 bases and 5 bases, there was a span of 23 bases. Looked up from germline, CDR1 is LNHDA and CDR2 is SQIVND (reference sequence). The CDR3 totals 18 residues. CDR3 in DNA: TGTGCCAGTAGTATAGATCACGGGTCGGCAGGTACTAGGGACGAGCAGTACTTC. Translating gives CASSIDHGSAGTRDEQYF.

The V call is TRBV7-3, the J call TRBJ2-7; D is perhaps TRBD2 (5 bases). V was cut by 9 bases and J by 1 base, with 13 bases left in between. The germline V gene has CDR1 SGHTA and CDR2 FQGTGA. This CDR3 has 13 amino acids. CDR3 bases: TGTGCCAGTAAGGAGACTAATTCCTACGAGCAGTACTTC. Translating gives CASKETNSYEQYF.

This clone was seen a handful of times. The rearrangement joins TRBV19 to TRBJ1-6; D gene ambiguous. Between the trimmed V and J ends, which lost 3 bases and 7 bases, there was a span of 13 bases. The CDR3 consists of 15 residues. The germline V gene has CDR1 LNHDA and CDR2 SQIVND (reference sequence). The CDR3 loop is CASSITSMGNSPLHF. In DNA form, the CDR3 reads TGTGCCAGTAGTATTACATCAATGGGAAATTCACCCCTCCACTTT.

This rearrangement joins TRBV6-6 to TRBJ2-3; D call uncertain. The V gene lost 6 bases and the J gene lost 5 bases, with 12 bases spanning the gap. There are 13 residues in the CDR3. Germline assignment: CDR1 MNHNY and CDR2 SVGAGI (reference sequence). The CDR3 nucleotides read TGTGCCAGCAGATTCGTAGCCGAAGATACGCAGTATTTT. Translation gives CASRFVAEDTQYF.

The rearrangement links TRBV29-1 to TRBJ2-7, with no clear D. There are 13 residues in the CDR3. V shed 5 bases and J shed 0 bases, with 11 bases lying between them. Germline values: CDR1 SQVTM, CDR2 ANQGSEA. In DNA, the CDR3 is TGCAGCGTTTTAGCTGTGAACTCCTACGAGCAGTACTTC. It codes for CSVLAVNSYEQYF.

This chain links TRBV4-3 with TRBJ1-5, with D unclear. With 2 bases removed from V and 0 bases from J, the gap between germline ends came to 11 bases. Germline CDR1 reads LGHNA; CDR2 reads YSLEER. There are 16 residues in the CDR3. As DNA, the CDR3 is TGCGCCAGCAGCCAACAGTTATCCTTTAGCAATCAGCCCCAGCATTTT. As protein: CASSQQLSFSNQPQHF.

This chain links TRBV9 with TRBJ2-2; TRBD1 aligns across 8 bases. J was trimmed by 5 bases and V by 3 bases; bases with no gene match: 3. The CDR3 extends over 14 amino acids. The germline V gene has CDR1 SGDLS and CDR2 YYNGEE. The CDR3 loop is CASSGQGSTGELFF. The DNA for the CDR3 is TGTGCCAGCAGCGGACAGGGGTCTACCGGGGAGCTGTTTTTT.

The J gene is TRBJ2-1, the V gene TRBV28; 8 nucleotides line up with TRBD1. The V gene's germline CDR1 is MDHEN and CDR2 SYDVKM. V shed 2 bases, J shed 9 bases, and the junction held 6 bases outside the gene matches. This CDR3 is built from 14 residues. The CDR3 loop reads CASSLTGQVVEQFF. The CDR3, as DNA: TGTGCCAGCAGTTTAACGGGACAGGTTGTTGAGCAGTTCTTC.

The genes are TRBV5-4 and TRBJ1-2; 8 bases agree with TRBD1. Unmatched junction bases numbered 7, after V lost 4 bases and J lost 5 bases. The CDR3 covers 14 residues. Germline lookup yields CDR1 SGHNT and CDR2 YYREEE (reference sequence). The CDR3 reads CASSAGQGQYGYTF. The CDR3 nucleotides are TGTGCCAGCAGCGCCGGACAGGGACAGTATGGCTACACCTTC.

Notes on this clone: The identical CDR3 is also encoded by other nucleotide sequences in the sample. The chain joins TRBV30 to TRBJ1-4, with D possibly TRBD1 on 6 matching bases. V was cut by 0 bases and J by 3 bases, with 11 bases left in between. Germline values: CDR1 GTSNPN, CDR2 SVGIG (reference sequence). The CDR3 consists of 15 residues. The CDR3 DNA is TGTGCCTGGAGTGTGGGGGGCTCGGCTAATGAAAAACTGTTTTTT. This gives the protein CAWSVGGSANEKLFF. The variable domain in full, completed from reference TRBV30 and TRBJ1-4, reads SQTIHQWPATLVQPVGSPLSLECTVEGTSNPNLYWYRQAAGRGLQLLFYSVGIGQISSEVPQNLSASRPQDRQFILSSKKLLLSDSGFYLCAWSVGGSANEKLFFGSGTQLSVL.

The chain employs TRBV6-6 and TRBJ2-7, with D uncertain. The CDR3 contains 12 residues. V gave up 4 bases and J gave up 5 bases, with 9 bases separating them. Germline-derived CDR1 and CDR2 are MNHNY and SVGAGI (reference sequence). This chain's CDR3 is CASSSPMDEQYF. Written as DNA, the CDR3 is TGTGCCAGCAGTTCCCCTATGGACGAGCAGTACTTC.

The chain is built from TRBV4-2 and TRBJ1-1; no reliable D call. CDR1 and CDR2 (germline): LGHNA, YNFKEQ. The length of the CDR3 is 14 residues. V was trimmed by 0 bases and J by 1 base, leaving 6 bases between them. This CDR3 is CASSQDLWNTEAFF. The CDR3 coding sequence is TGTGCCAGCAGCCAAGATCTTTGGAACACTGAAGCTTTCTTT.

The chain links TRBV6-6 to TRBJ1-4, with D unresolved. Germline-derived CDR1 and CDR2 are MNHNY and SVGAGI (reference sequence). With 2 bases removed from V and 3 bases from J, the gap between germline ends came to 7 bases. This CDR3 comprises 14 residues. The CDR3 region is CASSYGVSNEKLFF. CDR3 coding DNA: TGTGCCAGCAGTTACGGGGTCTCTAATGAAAAACTGTTTTTT.

This clone has just a few counts. The sample carries other DNA sequences with the same CDR3. The V call is TRBV30, the J call TRBJ1-1; 7 bases match TRBD1. Germline loops: CDR1 GTSNPN, CDR2 SVGIG (reference sequence). This CDR3 has 12 residues. V shed 4 bases and J 6 bases; nucleotides not matched to a gene: 5. The CDR3 reads CAWTQGRAEAFF. The CDR3 region has the DNA TGTGCCTGGACACAGGGGCGGGCTGAAGCTTTCTTT.

This clone came up once. The genes are TRBV13 and TRBJ2-7, with D unresolved. CDR3 length: 13 residues. In germline, CDR1 is PRHDT, CDR2 FYEKMQ (reference sequence). V was trimmed by 6 bases and J by 4 bases, leaving 13 bases between them. Written as DNA, the CDR3 is TGTGCCAGCAGTTCCCTTGGTGGGTACGAGCAGTACTTC. It is translated as CASSSLGGYEQYF.

The chain carries TRBV2 and TRBJ2-7; D uncertain. The CDR3 has 14 amino acids. The germline V gene has CDR1 SNHLY and CDR2 FYNNEI. V was pared by 2 bases and J by 0 bases, with 8 bases between. The CDR3 nucleotides read TGTGCCAGCAGTGAATCGCAGAGCTCCTACGAGCAGTACTTC. Its protein is CASSESQSSYEQYF.

The gene calls are TRBV9 and TRBJ2-7; D is perhaps TRBD2 (6 bases). From germline, CDR1 is SGDLS and CDR2 YYNGEE. The CDR3 is made up of 13 amino acids. V was shortened by 0 bases and J by 5 bases, with 9 bases between the two germline ends. CDR3 in amino acids: CASSVETRNEQYF. CDR3 DNA sequence: TGTGCCAGCAGCGTAGAGACTAGGAACGAGCAGTACTTC.

CDR3 DNA sequence: TGCGCCAGCAGCCAAGCCCGGGACGGGAGTGAAGCTTTCTTT. The encoded protein is CASSQARDGSEAFF. This chain uses TRBV4-3 with TRBJ1-1; a weak D match, TRBD1 (5 bases). The CDR3 extends over 14 amino acids. Germline V CDR1 and CDR2: LGHNA, YSLEER. With 1 base removed from V and 7 bases from J, the gap between germline ends came to 13 bases.

The V call is TRBV11-2, the J call TRBJ1-2; TRBD1 is a possible D gene (5 bases). The CDR3 runs to 13 residues. V gave up 5 bases and J gave up 3 bases, with 10 bases separating them. Germline values: CDR1 SGHAT, CDR2 FQNNGV. The CDR3 region has the DNA TGTGCCAGCAGCCTCGGACATTACTATGGCTACACCTTC. Amino acid sequence: CASSLGHYYGYTF.

The chain uses TRBV4-2 and TRBJ2-3; the match to TRBD2 covers 8 bases. This CDR3 contains 15 residues. The germline gives CDR1 LGHNA, CDR2 YNFKEQ. J was trimmed by 6 bases and V by 0 bases; bases with no gene match: 5. The chain's CDR3 is CASSQEGPSGDTQYF. The CDR3 DNA reads as TGTGCCAGCAGCCAAGAAGGTCCTAGCGGGGATACGCAGTATTTT.

The chain has TRBV19 and TRBJ1-1, with D hard to call. The CDR3 loop spans 12 amino acids. Germline loops: CDR1 LNHDA, CDR2 SQIVND (reference sequence). The ends were cut back, 1 base at V and 5 bases at J, with 5 bases in the middle. The CDR3 coding sequence is TGTGCCAGTAGTATAGGGGAGACTGAAGCTTTCTTT. It encodes CASSIGETEAFF.

Written as DNA, the CDR3 is TGTGCCAGCAGCCCAGCGACAGGGGGCTACACCGGGGAGCTGTTTTTT. Protein product: CASSPATGGYTGELFF. The chain recombines TRBV6-6 with TRBJ2-2, with 10 nucleotides matching TRBD1. V was clipped by 6 bases and J by 3 bases; unmatched bases: 7. Looked up from germline, CDR1 is MNHNY and CDR2 is SVGAGI (reference sequence). The CDR3 consists of 16 residues.

The rearrangement uses TRBV5-1 and TRBJ2-3, with TRBD1 as a possible D gene (6 bases). The length of the CDR3 is 15 residues. V was pared by 2 bases and J by 2 bases, with 12 bases between. Looked up from germline, CDR1 is SGHRS and CDR2 is YFSETQ. Written as DNA, the CDR3 is TGCGCCAGCAGCTTACGGACAGCGTTCACAGATACGCAGTATTTT. This codes for CASSLRTAFTDTQYF.

J is TRBJ1-2 and V is TRBV7-2; 9 bases align to TRBD1. V lost 5 bases to trimming and J lost 1 base; unmatched junction nucleotides: 11. Germline V lookup: CDR1 SGHTA, CDR2 FQGNSA. The CDR3 loop spans 17 amino acids. For the CDR3, the DNA is TGTGCCAGCAGCCCAGGACAGGGGAGGAGTGGTAACTATGGCTACACCTTC. Amino acid sequence: CASSPGQGRSGNYGYTF.

J is TRBJ2-7 and V is TRBV4-1; D is possibly TRBD1 (6 bases). The germline V and J ends were trimmed by 0 bases and 4 bases, with 13 bases remaining between them. The CDR3 runs 15 residues. Germline CDR1 reads MGHRA; CDR2 reads YSYEKL. The CDR3 DNA reads TGCGCCAGCAGCCAAGAGGACAGCCGCCTATACGAGCAGTACTTC. This gives the protein CASSQEDSRLYEQYF.

This rearrangement joins TRBV6-5 to TRBJ1-5, with TRBD1 matching over 8 bases. V lost 6 bases and J lost 2; bases outside the gene matches: 6. Germline values: CDR1 MNHEY, CDR2 SVGAGI. The CDR3 spans 15 residues. In DNA, the CDR3 is TGTGCCAGCAGCAGAGACAGGGGAGGCAATCAGCCCCAGCATTTT. It is translated as CASSRDRGGNQPQHF.

CDR3 residues: CASSGRGREQYF. CDR3 nucleotides: TGTGCCAGCAGCGGAAGGGGGCGCGAGCAGTACTTC. The rearrangement links TRBV5-8 to TRBJ2-7, with 7 positions matching TRBD1. Germline-derived CDR1 and CDR2 are SGHTS and YDEGEE. The CDR3 runs 12 residues. Trimming removed 4 bases from V and 6 bases from J; junction bases left unmatched: 4.

The chain is built from TRBV28 and TRBJ2-2; 10 bases match TRBD2. This CDR3 has 18 amino acids. Trimming cost V 4 bases and J 4 bases; bases outside gene matches: 12. Per the germline V gene, CDR1 is MDHEN and CDR2 is SYDVKM. In nucleotides, the CDR3 is TGTGCCAGCAGTTCCCTAAATAGCGGGAGGATCGCCACCGGGGAGCTGTTTTTT. It encodes CASSSLNSGRIATGELFF.

V gene TRBV11-3 combines with J gene TRBJ2-2; D is uncertain. The germline V and J ends were trimmed by 2 bases and 4 bases, with 14 bases remaining between them. Germline CDR1 SGHNT, CDR2 YENEEA. This CDR3 contains 16 residues. In DNA form, the CDR3 reads TGTGCCAGCAGCTTATTAGTCGGTCCTGCCACCGGGGAGCTGTTTTTT. This gives the protein CASSLLVGPATGELFF.